Here is one TCR beta chain with its context. This specimen belongs to a study of blood T cell repertoires in COVID-19. At the level of the study: The cDNA or gDNA used as material had been derived from T cells, B-cell-depleted T cells, or PBMCs.

This CDR3 has 12 residues. Germline-derived CDR1 and CDR2 are GTSNPN and SVGIG (reference sequence). Germline trimming cut 0 bases from V and 7 bases from J; bases unmatched to any gene: 3. Seattle researchers signed up patients amid active infection and tracked them longitudinally. Authors' data handling: How many nucleated cells were present was estimated from reference gene primer amplification. The assay was immunoSEQ multiplex PCR, and TCRdb's table has in-frame clones only and misses some. V and J calls and clone size are as listed in that table; D and trimming were resolved from the DNA. The sample has roughly 380,000 clones; around nine tenths are singletons.

This TCR came from a woman between 40 and 55 years old with COVID-19, enrolled during active disease. The sequencing input was peripheral blood. V and J are TRBV30 and TRBJ2-7; TRBD1 matches 7 bases. CDR3 coding DNA: TGTGCCTGGAGTGTACAGGGGTGGGAGCAGTACTTC. Translating gives CAWSVQGWEQYF.